This entry lists 10 T cell receptor beta chains sequenced from one sample in a study of PD-1 blockade in classical Hodgkin lymphoma. Each of the patients experienced relapse following autologous stem cell transplantation, and their brentuximab vedotin exposure differed. The repertoire was sequenced with immunoSEQ multiplex PCR; TCRdb's copy has only in-frame clones and lacks some. The table lists 4,200 or so clones, around four fifths of them singletons. The sample here was peripheral blood mononuclear cells (PBMCs), taken at baseline. Receptor source: a human donor with classical Hodgkin lymphoma.

On this clone: The same CDR3 can be traced to other DNA sequences in this sample. This chain joins TRBV4-3 and TRBJ2-7, with D maybe TRBD2 (6 bases). From germline, CDR1 is LGHNA and CDR2 YSLEER. This CDR3 has 14 residues. Trimming took 0 bases from V and 2 from J, leaving 8 bases between them. CDR3 loop: CASSQEGGTYEQYF. CDR3 DNA: TGCGCCAGCAGCCAAGAGGGCGGGACCTACGAGCAGTACTTC.

The genes are TRBV19 and TRBJ2-1, with 9 bases fitting TRBD2. Germline-derived CDR1 and CDR2 are LNHDA and SQIVND (reference sequence). The CDR3 totals 17 residues. Trimming removed 2 bases from V and 8 bases from J; junction bases left unmatched: 13. The CDR3 is CASSILAGPTGFYEQFF. As DNA, the CDR3 is TGTGCCAGTAGTATACTAGCGGGGCCGACTGGGTTTTATGAGCAGTTCTTC.

This chain joins TRBV13 and TRBJ2-3, with 8 bases fitting TRBD2. V dropped 5 bases and J dropped 2; count of bases not matched to a gene: 6. CDR1 and CDR2 from the germline V gene are PRHDT and FYEKMQ (reference sequence). The CDR3 runs 15 residues. The CDR3 coding sequence is TGTGCCAGCAGCCCAGCGGGAGAGCTCACAGATACGCAGTATTTT. It encodes CASSPAGELTDTQYF.

The rearrangement uses TRBV6-5 and TRBJ1-2; D ambiguous. V was cut by 0 bases and J by 6 bases, with 14 bases left in between. This CDR3 comprises 15 residues. Germline V lookup: CDR1 MNHEY, CDR2 SVGAGI. The CDR3: CASSYSVDGLNGYTF. The CDR3 DNA sequence: TGTGCCAGCAGTTACTCAGTGGACGGGCTTAATGGCTACACCTTC.

J is TRBJ2-1 and V is TRBV18, with a possible D match to TRBD2 (5 bases). Germline V gene lookup returns CDR1 KGHSH and CDR2 LQKENI. The ends were cut back, 2 bases at V and 7 bases at J, with 24 bases in the middle. CDR3 length: 18 amino acids. CDR3 DNA: TGTGCCAGCTCACCAACTACTTGGACCAGTTCGGGGTCGAATGAGCAGTTCTTC. This gives the protein CASSPTTWTSSGSNEQFF.

The chain employs TRBV5-6 and TRBJ2-7; D is ambiguous. Germline V gene lookup returns CDR1 SGHDT and CDR2 YYEEEE. V was shortened by 1 base and J by 2 bases, with 10 bases between the two germline ends. The CDR3 spans 14 residues. This CDR3 is CASSLLGSAYEQYF. The CDR3 coding sequence is TGTGCCAGCAGCTTGTTAGGTTCCGCCTACGAGCAGTACTTC.

V usage is TRBV11-2 and J usage is TRBJ2-5; the match to TRBD2 covers 10 bases. CDR3 length: 17 residues. Per germline, CDR1 SGHAT and CDR2 FQNNGV. V trimming: 5 bases; J trimming: 1 base; junction bases outside the gene matches: 10. Written as DNA, the CDR3 is TGTGCCAGCAGCAAGAGGACTAGCGGTACCACCCAAGAGACCCAGTACTTC. Translating it yields CASSKRTSGTTQETQYF.

The chain combines TRBV5-4 with TRBJ2-1; D ambiguous. V gave up 3 bases and J gave up 5 bases, with 3 bases separating them. The CDR3 loop spans 11 amino acids. Germline CDR1 is SGHNT and CDR2 is YYREEE (reference sequence). DNA of the CDR3: TGTGCCAGCAGCTGGAACAATGAGCAGTTCTTC. Its protein is CASSWNNEQFF.

CDR3 DNA sequence: TGTGCCAGCAGCTTGCGGGGGTCCTACTATGGCTACACCTTC. It codes for CASSLRGSYYGYTF. The chain recombines TRBV5-6 with TRBJ1-2; possible D gene TRBD1, 5 bases. The CDR3 length is 14 residues. In germline, CDR1 is SGHDT, CDR2 YYEEEE. V shed 1 base and J shed 3 bases, with 10 bases lying between them.

The chain links TRBV6-5 to TRBJ1-1; D unclear. Germline V gene lookup returns CDR1 MNHEY and CDR2 SVGAGI. The CDR3 extends over 13 amino acids. The germline V and J ends were trimmed by 4 bases and 4 bases, with 10 bases remaining between them. CDR3 bases: TGTGCCAGCAGTTGGACCTTGGGCACTGAAGCTTTCTTT. This codes for CASSWTLGTEAFF.